Below, 8 T cell receptor beta chains from the same sample are listed, as sequenced in a study of T cell responses to AZD1222 COVID-19 vaccine. Using immunoSEQ multiplex PCR, the repertoire was profiled, and TCRdb retains in-frame clones only, with some absent. The sample carries roughly 160,000 clones, approximately 91% recorded once. Sample: peripheral blood, taken on day 0 of AZD1222 vaccination. The receptors stem from an adult in good health.

J is TRBJ1-1 and V is TRBV19; 8 bases line up with TRBD1. The CDR3 has 15 amino acids. The V segment lost 3 bases and the J segment 5 bases; nucleotides outside the gene matches: 8. CDR1 LNHDA and CDR2 SQIVND come from the germline V gene (reference sequence). The CDR3 loop is CASSMKTGGWTEAFF. CDR3 DNA: TGTGCCAGTAGTATGAAAACAGGGGGATGGACTGAAGCTTTCTTT.

The sample holds a few counts of this clone. The chain uses TRBV6-2 or TRBV6-3 and TRBJ1-5; 9 bases match TRBD1. J was trimmed by 4 bases and V by 0 bases; bases with no gene match: 7. The CDR3 covers 17 residues. Per the germline V gene, CDR1 is MNHEY and CDR2 is SVGEGT. The CDR3 loop is CASSYSQGARDNQPQHF. In nucleotides, the CDR3 is TGTGCCAGCAGTTACTCACAGGGGGCTCGAGATAATCAGCCCCAGCATTTT.

This chain uses TRBV7-9 with TRBJ1-1; D unclear. The CDR3 totals 12 residues. V was pared by 7 bases and J by 6 bases, with 12 bases between. Per the germline V gene, CDR1 is SEHNR and CDR2 is FQNEAQ (reference sequence). As DNA, the CDR3 is TGTGCCAGCACCAATCTAGCTCCTGAAGCTTTCTTT. Its protein is CASTNLAPEAFF.

A single count supports this clone. V usage is TRBV9 and J usage is TRBJ1-4; D call uncertain. CDR1 is SGDLS and CDR2 is YYNGEE in the germline V gene. This CDR3 has 15 residues. V was shortened by 4 bases and J by 1 base, with 11 bases between the two germline ends. DNA of the CDR3: TGTGCCAGCAGCCCTTCGGGCGGAACTAATGAAAAACTGTTTTTT. Translated: CASSPSGGTNEKLFF.

This clone showed up just a few times. The V and J genes are TRBV5-6 and TRBJ1-2; the D is unclear. Between the trimmed V and J ends, which lost 0 bases and 1 base, there was a span of 10 bases. The germline CDR1 and CDR2 sequences are SGHDT and YYEEEE. The CDR3 loop spans 15 amino acids. CDR3 sequence (DNA): TGTGCCAGCAGCTTGGCCCTAGCTTTTAACTATGGCTACACCTTC. Translation gives CASSLALAFNYGYTF. Based on the CDR3 plus reference TRBV5-6 and TRBJ1-2, the full variable domain is DAGVTQSPTHLIKTRGQQVTLRCSPKSGHDTVSWYQQALGQGPQFIFQYYEEEERQRGNFPDRFSGHQFPNYSSELNVNALLLGDSALYLCASSLALAFNYGYTFGSGTRLTVV.

A word on this clone: The same CDR3 can be traced to other DNA sequences in this sample. The J gene is TRBJ2-2, the V gene TRBV18, with no clear D. Trimming cost V 3 bases and J 3 bases, with 2 bases left between them. Germline CDR1 KGHSH, CDR2 LQKENI. The CDR3 extends over 12 amino acids. The CDR3 coding sequence is TGTGCCAGCTCACCTGACACCGGGGAGCTGTTTTTT. It codes for CASSPDTGELFF. Full variable domain (missing parts from reference TRBV18 and TRBJ2-2): NAGVMQNPRHLVRRRGQEARLRCSPMKGHSHVYWYRQLPEEGLKFMVYLQKENIIDESGMPKERFSAEFPKEGPSILRIQQVVRGDSAAYFCASSPDTGELFFGEGSRLTVL.

This chain links TRBV6-5 with TRBJ1-2; 7 bases fit TRBD1. CDR1 is MNHEY and CDR2 is SVGAGI in the germline V gene. The CDR3 covers 14 residues. V lost 6 bases to trimming and J lost 4 bases; unmatched junction nucleotides: 8. CDR3 protein: CASRNPTGTYGYTF. The CDR3 DNA is TGTGCCAGCAGGAACCCGACAGGGACCTATGGCTACACCTTC.

The chain joins TRBV7-2 to TRBJ1-1, with D possibly matching TRBD1 (6 bases). The germline V and J ends were trimmed by 2 bases and 8 bases, with 12 bases remaining between them. The CDR3 covers 13 residues. Germline lookup yields CDR1 SGHTA and CDR2 FQGNSA. The DNA of the CDR3 is TGTGCCAGCAGCTTAAGGAGGGGGGGCGAAGCTTTCTTT. The encoded protein is CASSLRRGGEAFF.